This T cell receptor (beta chain) was obtained from a study of vaccination and CD4 T cells after COVID-19. Across the whole study: Sampling that followed vaccination took place a median about 75 days after dose two, within a range of 14 to 241.

The V gene end was trimmed by 7 bases and the J gene end by 3 bases; junction bases not matched to a gene: 9. The CDR3 has 14 amino acids. CDR1 is SGHTA, CDR2 FQGNSA, per germline. Concerning this clonotype itself: The antigen remains undetermined.

This sample's treatment: roughly ten-day PBMC culture with coronavirus spike peptide pools or control peptides (ViraFEST assay). Scientists ran DNA taken from cultured CD4+ T cells through the Oncomine TCR Beta short-read assay for sequencing. MiXCR, run by TCRdb on the PCR reads, gives a single entry per CDR3 protein. Among about 11,000 distinct CDR3 sequences, roughly 66% were seen once, and the ten largest hold 6% to 9%. This sequence originates from a human donor who had recovered from COVID-19. The sequenced sample was CD4+ T cells from blood, cultured in vitro. The chain combines TRBV7-2 with TRBJ2-7, with 7 bases that match TRBD1. CDR3 bases: TGTGCCAGCACCACAGGGGCTGTTAGCTACGAGCAGTACTTC. It translates to CASTTGAVSYEQYF.